This T cell receptor (beta chain) was recovered during a study of cytomegalovirus exposure and HLA in healthy donors. V shed 3 bases, J shed 2 bases, and the junction held 9 bases outside the gene matches. This CDR3 comprises 16 residues. The germline CDR1 and CDR2 sequences are WSHSY and SAAADI. The study ran its PCR with 60 Vbeta and 13 Jbeta primers. Repertoires were generated with immunoSEQ multiplex PCR, while TCRdb's copy carries only in-frame clones and drops some. The sample holds 150,000 to 200,000 clones, 65% to 85% seen once. The receptor comes from a man in his sixties in good health and CMV-seronegative. The chain joins TRBV10-2 to TRBJ2-7; 8 bases map to TRBD1. The sample comprised PBMCs. The CDR3 sequence: CASSEIGQGLTYEQYF. In DNA, the CDR3 is TGCGCCAGCAGTGAAATCGGACAGGGTTTGACCTACGAGCAGTACTTC.